This T cell receptor (beta chain) was identified during a study of T cells in localized non-small cell lung cancer. Study-wide results and limits: T cell clonality was highest in uninvolved adjacent lung, above tumor.

Sequencing was performed with immunoSEQ multiplex PCR; in TCRdb, only in-frame clones are kept and a portion is missing. The repertoire holds about 28,000 clones, with 92% as singletons. V was clipped by 3 bases and J by 6 bases; unmatched bases: 7. Germline values: CDR1 GTSNPN, CDR2 SVGIG (reference sequence). CDR3 length: 14 residues. To note about this clone: The antigen is undetermined.

The clonotype was recovered from a woman between 35 and 75 years old with stage III lung adenocarcinoma. The chain has TRBV30 and TRBJ2-1; the match to TRBD1 covers 8 bases. Source: peripheral blood mononuclear cells, taken before any cancer treatment. CDR3 in DNA: TGTGCCTGGAGGGGGGACAGGAGGAGCAATGAGCAGTTCTTC. This translates into CAWRGDRRSNEQFF.